This TCR beta chain was observed in a study of vaccination and CD4 T cells after COVID-19. The CDR3 runs to 14 residues. Trimming took 6 bases from V and 2 from J, leaving 17 bases between them. In germline, CDR1 is DFQATT, CDR2 SNEGSKA (reference sequence). This clonotype was picked up one time. Its specificity is unknown. An Oncomine TCR Beta short-read assay was used to sequence the DNA from cultured CD4+ T cells. TCRdb fed the PCR reads into MiXCR, producing one record per CDR3 protein. Counted here are fewer than 15,000 distinct CDR3 sequences, around 58% occurring once; the ten biggest clones make up approximately 13%. Treatment here: 10-day PBMC culture with coronavirus spike peptide pools or control peptides (ViraFEST assay). After expanding antigen-specific T cells with peptide pools, ViraFEST sequenced their TCRs.

Material: CD4+ T cells from blood, cultured in vitro. The genes are TRBV20-1 and TRBJ2-7; possible D gene TRBD1, 5 bases. The receptor's source is a human donor who had recovered from COVID-19. The CDR3 protein is CSAFGTGYAYEQYF. CDR3 DNA sequence: TGCAGTGCCTTTGGCACAGGTTACGCCTACGAGCAGTACTTC.